This T cell receptor beta chain was recorded in a study of cytomegalovirus exposure and HLA in healthy donors. Turning to the study itself: Sequencing of some 190 million T cells in an earlier analysis found about 120 million unique TCR beta sequences.

A word on this clone: Its antigen is unidentified.

PCR employed 60 Vbeta and 13 Jbeta primers. Method: immunoSEQ multiplex PCR; TCRdb's copy keeps in-frame clones and lacks some. This repertoire shows 150,000 to 200,000 clones, around 82% found once; its top ten account for approximately 0.26%. V gave up 3 bases and J gave up 0 bases, with 8 bases separating them. Germline CDR1 SGHTA, CDR2 FQGNSA. The CDR3 covers 14 residues. Study findings and constraints: Reports showed the classifier diagnosing cytomegalovirus status with high specificity and sensitivity.

The genes are TRBV7-2 and TRBJ1-1, with a tentative D call TRBD1 (6 bases). Sequenced material: PBMCs. The TCR originated in a boy aged 5-17 years in good health and CMV-seronegative. The CDR3 protein is CASSLGHLNTEAFF. The DNA of the CDR3 is TGTGCCAGCAGCTTGGGACATTTGAACACTGAAGCTTTCTTT. The full variable domain, completed using reference TRBV7-2 and TRBJ1-1, is GAGVSQSPSNKVTEKGKDVELRCDPISGHTALYWYRQSLGQGLEFLIYFQGNSAPDKSGLPSDRFSAERTGGSVSTLTIQRTQQEDSAVYLCASSLGHLNTEAFFGQGTRLTVV.